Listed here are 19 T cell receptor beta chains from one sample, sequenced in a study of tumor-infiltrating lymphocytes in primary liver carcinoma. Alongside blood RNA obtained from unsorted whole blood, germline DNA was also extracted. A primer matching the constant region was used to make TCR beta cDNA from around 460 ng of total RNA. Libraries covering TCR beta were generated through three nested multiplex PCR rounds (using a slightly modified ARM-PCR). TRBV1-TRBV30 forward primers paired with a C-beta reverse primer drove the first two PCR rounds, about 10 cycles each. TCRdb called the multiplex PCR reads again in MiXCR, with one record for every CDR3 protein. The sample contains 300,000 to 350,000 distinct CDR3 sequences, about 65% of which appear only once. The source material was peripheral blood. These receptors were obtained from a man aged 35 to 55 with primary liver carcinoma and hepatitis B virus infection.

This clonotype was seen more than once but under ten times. The CDR3 loop reads CASSRRQGATREKLFF. The CDR3 nucleotides read TGTGCCAGCAGCCGGCGACAGGGGGCGACTCGCGAAAAACTGTTTTTT. The rearrangement uses TRBV7-9 and TRBJ1-4; 10 nucleotides line up with TRBD1. V shed 5 bases, J shed 8 bases, and the junction held 11 bases outside the gene matches. The CDR3 has 16 residues. In germline, CDR1 is SEHNR, CDR2 FQNEAQ (reference sequence).

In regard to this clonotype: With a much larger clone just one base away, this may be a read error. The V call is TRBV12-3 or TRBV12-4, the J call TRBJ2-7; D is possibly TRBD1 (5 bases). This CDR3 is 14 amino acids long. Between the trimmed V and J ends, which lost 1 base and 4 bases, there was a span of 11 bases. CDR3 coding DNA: TGTGCCAGCAGTTTAGAGGGGCGGTGGTACGAGCAGTACTTC. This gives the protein CASSLEGRWYEQYF.

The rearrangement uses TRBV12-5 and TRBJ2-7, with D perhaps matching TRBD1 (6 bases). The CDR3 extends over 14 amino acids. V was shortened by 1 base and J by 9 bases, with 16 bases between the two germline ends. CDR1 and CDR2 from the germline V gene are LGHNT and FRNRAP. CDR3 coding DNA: TGTGCTAGTGGTTTGGGGGGGCCTCGTGAGGGGCAGTACTTC. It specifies CASGLGGPREGQYF.

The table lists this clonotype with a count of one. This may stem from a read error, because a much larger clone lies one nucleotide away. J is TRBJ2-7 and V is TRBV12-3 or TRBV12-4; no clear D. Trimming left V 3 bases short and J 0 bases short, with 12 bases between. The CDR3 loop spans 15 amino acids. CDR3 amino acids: CASSFSTPSSYEQYF. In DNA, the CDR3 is TGTGCCAGCAGTTTCTCCACTCCGAGCTCCTACGAGCAGTACTTC.

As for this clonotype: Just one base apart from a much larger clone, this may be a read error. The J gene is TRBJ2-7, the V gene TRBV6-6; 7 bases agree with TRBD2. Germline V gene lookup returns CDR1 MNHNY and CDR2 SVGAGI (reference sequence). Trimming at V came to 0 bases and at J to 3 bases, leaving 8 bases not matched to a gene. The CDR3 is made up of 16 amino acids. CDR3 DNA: TGTGCCAGCAGTTACTCCTGGGTCAGGGACTACTACGAGCAGTACTTC. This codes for CASSYSWVRDYYEQYF.

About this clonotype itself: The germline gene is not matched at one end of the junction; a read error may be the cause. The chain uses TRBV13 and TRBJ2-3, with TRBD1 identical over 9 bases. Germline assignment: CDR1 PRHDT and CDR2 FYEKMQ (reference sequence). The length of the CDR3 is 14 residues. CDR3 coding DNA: TGTGCCAGCAGCTCTGGGACAGGGACAGGTACGCAGTATTTT. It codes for CASSSGTGTGTQYF.

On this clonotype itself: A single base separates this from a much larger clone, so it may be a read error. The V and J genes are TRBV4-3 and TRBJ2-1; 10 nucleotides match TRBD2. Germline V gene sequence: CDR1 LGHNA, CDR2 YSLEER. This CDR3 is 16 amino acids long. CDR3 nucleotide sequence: TGCGCCAGCAGCCAAGCTAGCGGGAGCTCCTACAGTGAGCAGTTCTTC. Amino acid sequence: CASSQASGSSYSEQFF.

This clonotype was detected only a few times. The CDR3 region has the DNA TGTGCCTGGAGTCATCAGACTAACTATGGCTACACCTTC. This translates into CAWSHQTNYGYTF. The rearrangement links TRBV30 to TRBJ1-2; D is uncertain. The germline V gene has CDR1 GTSNPN and CDR2 SVGIG (reference sequence). This CDR3 is 13 amino acids long. Trimming stripped 2 bases from V and 0 bases from J, with 7 bases between.

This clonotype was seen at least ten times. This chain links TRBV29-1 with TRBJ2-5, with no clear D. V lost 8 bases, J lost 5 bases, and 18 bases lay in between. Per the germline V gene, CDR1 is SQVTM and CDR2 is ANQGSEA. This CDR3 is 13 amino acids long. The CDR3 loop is CSNGRFPAETQYF. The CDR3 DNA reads TGCAGCAATGGCCGGTTTCCGGCGGAGACCCAGTACTTC.

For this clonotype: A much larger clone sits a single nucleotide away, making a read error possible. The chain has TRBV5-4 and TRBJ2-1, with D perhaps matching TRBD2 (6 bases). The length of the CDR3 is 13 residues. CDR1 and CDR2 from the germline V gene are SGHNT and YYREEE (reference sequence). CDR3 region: CVSSVGPSDEQFF. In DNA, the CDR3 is TGTGTCAGCAGCGTCGGGCCTAGCGATGAGCAGTTCTTC. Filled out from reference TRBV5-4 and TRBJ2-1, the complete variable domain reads ETGVTQSPTHLIKTRGQQVTLRCSSQSGHNTVSWYQQALGQGPQFIFQYYREEENGRGNFPPRFSGLQFPNYSSELNVNALELDDSALYLCVSSVGPSDEQFFGPGTRLTVL.

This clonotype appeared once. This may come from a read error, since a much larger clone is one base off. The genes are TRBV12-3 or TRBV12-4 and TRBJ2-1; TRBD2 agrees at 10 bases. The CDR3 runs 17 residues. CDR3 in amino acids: CAGSFELSGRAVNEQFF. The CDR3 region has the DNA TGTGCCGGCAGTTTTGAATTGAGCGGGAGGGCCGTCAATGAGCAGTTCTTC.

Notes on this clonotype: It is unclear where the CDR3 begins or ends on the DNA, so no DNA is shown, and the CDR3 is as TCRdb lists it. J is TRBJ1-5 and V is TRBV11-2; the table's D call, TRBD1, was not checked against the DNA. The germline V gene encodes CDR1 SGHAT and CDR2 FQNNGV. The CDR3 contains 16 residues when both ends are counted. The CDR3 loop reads CASSFGTGSRNQPQHF.

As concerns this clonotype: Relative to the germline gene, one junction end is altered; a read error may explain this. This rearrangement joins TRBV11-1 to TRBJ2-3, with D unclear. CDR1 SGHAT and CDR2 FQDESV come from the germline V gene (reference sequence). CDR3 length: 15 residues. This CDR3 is CANSLLLPPTDTQYF. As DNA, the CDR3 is TGTGCCAACAGCCTCTTGCTACCCCCAACAGATACGCAGTATTTT.

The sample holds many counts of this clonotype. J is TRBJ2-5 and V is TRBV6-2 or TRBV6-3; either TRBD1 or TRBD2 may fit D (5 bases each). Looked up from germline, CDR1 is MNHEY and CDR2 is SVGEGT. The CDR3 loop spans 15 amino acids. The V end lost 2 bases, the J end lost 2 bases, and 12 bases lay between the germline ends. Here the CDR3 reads CASSYIGTRQETQYF. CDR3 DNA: TGTGCCAGCAGTTACATCGGGACCAGACAAGAGACCCAGTACTTC.

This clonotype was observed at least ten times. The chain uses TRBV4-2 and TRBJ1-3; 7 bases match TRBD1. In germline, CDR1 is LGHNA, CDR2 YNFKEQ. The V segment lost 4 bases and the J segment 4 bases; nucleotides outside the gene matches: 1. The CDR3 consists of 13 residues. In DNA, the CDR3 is TGTGCCAGCAGCCCGGACAGGGGAAACACCATATATTTT. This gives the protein CASSPDRGNTIYF.

CDR3 DNA sequence: TGTGCCAGCAGACTCGGGGACAGGGGGGGAGGGCAGTACTTC. Translation gives CASRLGDRGGGQYF. This chain uses TRBV6-5 with TRBJ2-7; 11 bases align to TRBD1. Germline V gene data show CDR1 as MNHEY and CDR2 as SVGAGI. V trimming: 6 bases; J trimming: 9 bases; junction bases outside the gene matches: 10. There are 14 residues in the CDR3.

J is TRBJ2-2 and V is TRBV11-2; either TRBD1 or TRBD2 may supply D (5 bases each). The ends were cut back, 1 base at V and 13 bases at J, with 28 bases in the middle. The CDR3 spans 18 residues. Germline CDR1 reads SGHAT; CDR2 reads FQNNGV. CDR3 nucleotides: TGTGCCAGCAGCTTAGCCCGGACATTGTTCGTGAACACCGAGGGGCTGTTTTTT. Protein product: CASSLARTLFVNTEGLFF.

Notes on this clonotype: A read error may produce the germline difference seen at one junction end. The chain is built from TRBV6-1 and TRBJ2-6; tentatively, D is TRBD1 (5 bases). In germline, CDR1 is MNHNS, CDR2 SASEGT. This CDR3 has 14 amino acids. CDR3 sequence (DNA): TGTGCCAGCCCCCCCGGCTCTGGGGCCAACATCCTGACTTTC. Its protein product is CASPPGSGANILTF.

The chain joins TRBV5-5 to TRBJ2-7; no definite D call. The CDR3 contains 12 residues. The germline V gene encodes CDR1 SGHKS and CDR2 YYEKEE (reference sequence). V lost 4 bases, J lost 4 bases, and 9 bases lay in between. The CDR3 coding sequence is TGTGCCAGCAGCATGGTGGGGTACGAGCAGTACTTC. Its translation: CASSMVGYEQYF.